These 24 T cell receptor beta chains share one sample of origin, sequenced in a study of Graves' ophthalmopathy and Graves' hyperthyroidism. Investigators amplified TCR beta CDR3 regions from RNA transcripts. First-round RT-PCR employed HTBI primers, with a second-round multiplex PCR after it. One entry per CDR3 protein, called by TCRdb with MiXCR from the multiplex PCR reads. The sample yields over a million distinct CDR3 sequences, roughly 35% seen once. The sample was peripheral blood or thyroid tissue (not recorded which). These receptors all come from an adult man with Graves' hyperthyroidism.

This clonotype was recorded many times. The rearrangement joins TRBV5-4 to TRBJ1-6; D might be TRBD1 (5 bases). The germline V and J ends were trimmed by 3 bases and 12 bases, with 10 bases remaining between them. The CDR3 is 12 residues long. The germline gives CDR1 SGHNT, CDR2 YYREEE (reference sequence). The CDR3 loop is CASSWDLGPLHF. CDR3 bases: TGTGCCAGCAGCTGGGACCTCGGACCCCTCCACTTT.

This clonotype was seen once. The V call is TRBV6-4, the J call TRBJ2-7; TRBD2 matches 10 bases. The J call is in doubt because the DNA end fits TRBJ2-1 better. The CDR3 sequence is 15 residues long. Germline CDR1 and CDR2: MRHNA and SNTAGT. This CDR3 reads CASSHSGGSYNEQFF. The CDR3 DNA sequence: TGTGCCAGCAGTCATAGCGGGGGGTCCTACAATGAGCAGTTCTTC.

This clonotype was found many times. This sequence joins TRBV6-5 and TRBJ1-4; no firm D call. Trimming left V 6 bases short and J 2 bases short, with 13 bases between. CDR3 length: 15 amino acids. The germline CDR1 and CDR2 sequences are MNHEY and SVGAGI. The CDR3 sequence: CASRVKSNTNEKLFF. In nucleotides, the CDR3 is TGTGCCAGCAGGGTTAAAAGCAATACTAATGAAAAACTGTTTTTT.

The rearrangement links TRBV30 to TRBJ1-1; a weak D match, TRBD1 (6 bases). The CDR3 covers 19 residues. CDR1 is GTSNPN, CDR2 SVGIG, per germline (reference sequence). V was trimmed by 4 bases and J by 2 bases, leaving 29 bases between them. CDR3 in amino acids: CAWTAPGQGGWGTNTEAFF. The CDR3 DNA follows: TGTGCCTGGACAGCGCCGGGACAAGGAGGGTGGGGTACCAACACTGAAGCTTTCTTT.

The chain employs TRBV20-1 and TRBJ1-5; tentative D call: TRBD1 (6 bases). The CDR3 runs 15 residues. Germline V lookup: CDR1 DFQATT, CDR2 SNEGSKA (reference sequence). V lost 6 bases and J 2 bases, leaving 17 bases between the germline ends. DNA for the CDR3: TGCAGTGCCCCGGGGGGGGGCGAGGGCAATCAGCCCCAGCATTTT. Translating gives CSAPGGGEGNQPQHF.

Comments on this clonotype: A much bigger clone sits one base away, suggesting this may be a read error. V usage is TRBV5-1 and J usage is TRBJ2-7; 10 nucleotides agree with TRBD1. This CDR3 has 13 amino acids. The V gene end was trimmed by 4 bases and the J gene end by 5 bases; junction bases not matched to a gene: 3. In germline, CDR1 is SGHRS, CDR2 YFSETQ. CDR3 DNA sequence: TGCGCCAGCAGCGGGGGACAGGGGCACGAGCAGTACTTC. Protein sequence: CASSGGQGHEQYF.

The chain employs TRBV5-1 and TRBJ2-2; TRBD1 matches at 7 bases. The ends lost 3 bases at V and 4 bases at J; junction bases unmatched: 9. In germline, CDR1 is SGHRS, CDR2 YFSETQ. This CDR3 has 16 residues. The CDR3 nucleotides read TGCGCCAGCAGCTCAAACCCGGACAGGTCCACCGGGGAGCTGTTTTTT. It is translated as CASSSNPDRSTGELFF.

V is TRBV25-1 and J is TRBJ1-6; tentative D call: TRBD1 (5 bases). The V end lost 4 bases, the J end lost 4 bases, and 11 bases lay between the germline ends. The CDR3 extends over 15 amino acids. The germline gives CDR1 MGHDK, CDR2 SYGVNS. The CDR3 DNA is TGTGCCAGCAGTGGGGAGACAGAGTATAATTCACCCCTCCACTTT. Translated, it gives CASSGETEYNSPLHF.

This clonotype was seen only a few times. The chain combines TRBV7-9 with TRBJ2-7; 9 bases agree with TRBD1. Trimming cost V 6 bases and J 1 base; bases outside gene matches: 7. CDR3 length: 15 amino acids. CDR1 and CDR2 (germline): SEHNR, FQNEAQ (reference sequence). The CDR3 loop is CASRKDRGDSYEQYF. CDR3 DNA: TGTGCCAGCAGAAAGGACAGGGGCGATTCCTACGAGCAGTACTTC.

Turning to this clonotype: Being one base from a much bigger clone, this may be a read error. The gene calls are TRBV7-8 and TRBJ2-7; D not certain. Germline CDR1 reads SGHVS; CDR2 reads FQNEAQ. The CDR3 contains 13 residues. As DNA, the CDR3 is TGTGCCAGCAGCTCAAAGGCGAACTACGAGCGGTACTTC. Encoded protein: CASSSKANYERYF.

The sample holds a few counts of this clonotype. The chain employs TRBV29-1 and TRBJ2-7; D is perhaps TRBD1 (6 bases). Trimming took 0 bases from V and 4 from J, leaving 10 bases between them. The CDR3 runs 13 residues. Germline CDR1 reads SQVTM; CDR2 reads ANQGSEA. DNA of the CDR3: TGCAGCGTTGAAGAGGGGGCAGGGTACGAGCAGTACTTC. It yields the protein CSVEEGAGYEQYF.

Ten or more counts support this clonotype. The chain carries TRBV6-5 and TRBJ2-7; 8 nucleotides align to TRBD2. Looked up from germline, CDR1 is MNHEY and CDR2 is SVGAGI. This CDR3 has 13 residues. Trimming cost V 6 bases and J 3 bases; bases outside gene matches: 4. The CDR3 DNA reads TGTGCCAGCAGAGGCAGCGGGAGCTACGAGCAGTACTTC. Translated: CASRGSGSYEQYF.

This clonotype turned up a few times. Just one base apart from a much larger clone, this may be a read error. As the CDR3 is not closed by the conserved phenylalanine or tryptophan, this likely results from a read error. No DNA is shown, since the ends of the CDR3 on it are uncertain; the CDR3 is the one TCRdb lists. This chain uses TRBV24-1 with TRBJ2-5; the table's D call TRBD1 went unverified against the DNA. Ends included, the CDR3 has 11 residues. The germline gives CDR1 KGHDR, CDR2 SFDVKD. The CDR3 loop reads CASSPGQREYL.

Remarks on this clonotype: Given a much more abundant clone one base away, this may be a read error. The chain joins TRBV10-3 to TRBJ1-6; D unclear. CDR1 is ENHRY and CDR2 is SYGVKD in the germline V gene. The CDR3 has 16 residues. CDR3 protein: CASSELLIGNASPPHF. CDR3 DNA sequence: TGTGCCAGCAGTGAACTGCTGATTGGCAACGCTTCACCCCCCCACTTT.

Details on this clonotype: Being one base from a much bigger clone, this may be a read error. The chain couples TRBV7-2 to TRBJ2-5; 7 positions agree with TRBD2. The CDR3 loop spans 13 amino acids. The germline V gene encodes CDR1 SGHTA and CDR2 FQGNSA. CDR3 bases: TGTGCCAGCAGTTCCGGGGGGTTAGAGGCCCAGTACTTC. Encoded protein: CASSSGGLEAQYF.

This clonotype was recorded many times. This chain uses TRBV9 with TRBJ2-6; possible D gene TRBD1, 5 bases. The CDR3 is 14 residues long. Germline V gene lookup returns CDR1 SGDLS and CDR2 YYNGEE. The V end lost 8 bases, the J end lost 12 bases, and 21 bases lay between the germline ends. The CDR3 loop is CASSTTERTRVLTF. The CDR3, as DNA: TGTGCCAGTTCCACGACAGAACGCACCCGCGTCCTGACTTTC.

This chain links TRBV20-1 with TRBJ1-1; unclear D gene. V lost 6 bases to trimming and J lost 5 bases, with 7 bases between them. This CDR3 is 10 amino acids long. CDR1 is DFQATT, CDR2 SNEGSKA, per germline (reference sequence). DNA of the CDR3: TGCAGTGCCACTATTACTGAAGCTTTCTTT. This sequence encodes CSATITEAFF.

This clonotype was detected only a few times. A much larger clone differs by one base, so this may be a read error. This chain connects TRBV9 to TRBJ2-7; the match to TRBD1 covers 8 bases. The CDR3 runs to 14 residues. Unmatched junction bases numbered 6, after V lost 1 base and J lost 6 bases. Germline V gives CDR1 SGDLS, CDR2 YYNGEE. The CDR3 is CASSVTAGGGEQYF. In nucleotides, the CDR3 is TGTGCCAGCAGCGTAACTGCAGGGGGCGGCGAGCAGTACTTC.

This clonotype has a count of ten or more. The chain recombines TRBV7-2 with TRBJ2-5; D unclear. V was shortened by 2 bases and J by 5 bases, with 6 bases between the two germline ends. CDR1 SGHTA and CDR2 FQGNSA come from the germline V gene. CDR3 length equals 12 residues. Here the CDR3 reads CASSLSSETQYF. CDR3 DNA sequence: TGTGCCAGCAGCTTAAGTTCTGAGACCCAGTACTTC.

This clonotype was counted a few times. The chain employs TRBV7-2 and TRBJ2-7, with 9 bases matching TRBD1. CDR3 size: 16 residues. The ends lost 4 bases at V and 0 bases at J; junction bases unmatched: 7. Germline values: CDR1 SGHTA, CDR2 FQGNSA. The CDR3: CASSSGTGLTSYEQYF. DNA for the CDR3: TGTGCCAGCAGCTCAGGGACAGGGTTAACCTCCTACGAGCAGTACTTC.

In its sample, this clonotype was seen a few times. It is likely a read error, because the conserved phenylalanine at the end of the CDR3 is missing. The CDR3: CASSSPTSGQETQYL. The DNA for the CDR3 is TGTGCCAGCAGTTCCCCGACTAGCGGCCAAGAGACCCAGTACCTC. This chain joins TRBV7-9 and TRBJ2-5, with 9 bases that match TRBD2. There are 15 residues in the CDR3. Germline loops: CDR1 SEHNR, CDR2 FQNEAQ (reference sequence). V was pared by 6 bases and J by 1 base, with 6 bases of the junction left unmatched.

The chain joins TRBV24-1 to TRBJ2-5, with 8 positions matching TRBD1. In germline, CDR1 is KGHDR, CDR2 SFDVKD. The length of the CDR3 is 12 residues. V lost 8 bases and J lost 4; bases outside the gene matches: 2. The CDR3 protein is CATKDRGETQYF. CDR3 bases: TGTGCCACCAAAGACAGGGGAGAGACCCAGTACTTC.

The rearrangement joins TRBV12-3 or TRBV12-4 to TRBJ1-5, with D perhaps TRBD1 (5 bases). Trimming took 2 bases from V and 4 from J, leaving 18 bases between them. The CDR3 runs 17 residues. The CDR3 DNA reads as TGTGCCAGCAGTTTATCCCCCGCGACAGCAACTAATCAGCCCCAGCATTTT. Translating gives CASSLSPATATNQPQHF.

This clonotype was seen a handful of times. The chain carries TRBV7-9 and TRBJ1-1; tentatively, D is TRBD1 (6 bases). The length of the CDR3 is 14 residues. Germline-derived CDR1 and CDR2 are SEHNR and FQNEAQ (reference sequence). V dropped 5 bases and J dropped 6 bases, with 16 bases sitting between them. CDR3 nucleotide sequence: TGTGCCAGCAGCCTCCATACAGGGAGGGCTGAAGCTTTCTTT. It is translated as CASSLHTGRAEAFF.